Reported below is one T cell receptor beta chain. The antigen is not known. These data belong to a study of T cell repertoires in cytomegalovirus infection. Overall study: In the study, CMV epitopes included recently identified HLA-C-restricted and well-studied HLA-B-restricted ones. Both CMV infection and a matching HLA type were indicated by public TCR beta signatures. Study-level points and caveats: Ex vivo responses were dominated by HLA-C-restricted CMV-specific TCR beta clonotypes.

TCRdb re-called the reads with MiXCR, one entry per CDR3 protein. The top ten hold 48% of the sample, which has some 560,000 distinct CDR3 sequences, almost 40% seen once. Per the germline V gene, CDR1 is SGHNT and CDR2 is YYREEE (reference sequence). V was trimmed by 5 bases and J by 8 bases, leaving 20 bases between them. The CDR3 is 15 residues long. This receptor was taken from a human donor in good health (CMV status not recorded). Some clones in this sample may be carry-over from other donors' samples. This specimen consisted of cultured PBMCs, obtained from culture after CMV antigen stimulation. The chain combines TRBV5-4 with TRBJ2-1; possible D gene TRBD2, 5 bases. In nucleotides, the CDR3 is TGTGCCAGCAGTTCCCAGACGGAGTTGGAGGATGAGCAGTTCTTC. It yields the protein CASSSQTELEDEQFF.